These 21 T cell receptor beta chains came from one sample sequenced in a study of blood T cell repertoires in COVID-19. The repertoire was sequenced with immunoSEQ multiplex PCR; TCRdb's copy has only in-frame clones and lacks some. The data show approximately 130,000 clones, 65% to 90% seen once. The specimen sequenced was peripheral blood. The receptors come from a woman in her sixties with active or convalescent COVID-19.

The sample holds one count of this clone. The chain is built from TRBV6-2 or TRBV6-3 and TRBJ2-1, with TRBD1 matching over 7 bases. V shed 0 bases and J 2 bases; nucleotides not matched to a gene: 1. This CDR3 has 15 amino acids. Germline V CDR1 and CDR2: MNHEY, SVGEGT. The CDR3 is CASSYSQGAYNEQFF. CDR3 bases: TGTGCCAGCAGTTACTCGCAGGGGGCCTACAATGAGCAGTTCTTC.

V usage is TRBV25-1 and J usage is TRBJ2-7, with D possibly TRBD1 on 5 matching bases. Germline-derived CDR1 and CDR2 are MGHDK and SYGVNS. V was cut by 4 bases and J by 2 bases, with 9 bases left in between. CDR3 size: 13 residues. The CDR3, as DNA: TGTGCCAGCAGTGCGACAGTTACCTACGAGCAGTACTTC. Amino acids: CASSATVTYEQYF.

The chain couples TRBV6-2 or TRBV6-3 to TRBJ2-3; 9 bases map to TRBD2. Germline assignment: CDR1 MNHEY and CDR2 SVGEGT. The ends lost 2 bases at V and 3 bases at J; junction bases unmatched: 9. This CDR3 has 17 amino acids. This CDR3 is CASSYDGRSGSTDTQYF. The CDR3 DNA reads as TGTGCCAGCAGTTACGATGGCCGTAGCGGGAGTACAGATACGCAGTATTTT.

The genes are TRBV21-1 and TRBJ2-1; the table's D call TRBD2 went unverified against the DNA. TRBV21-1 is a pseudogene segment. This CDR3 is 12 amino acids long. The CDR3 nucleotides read TGTGCCGAATCGGAGCCCCCCCTCGAGCGGTTCTTC. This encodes CAESEPPLERFF.

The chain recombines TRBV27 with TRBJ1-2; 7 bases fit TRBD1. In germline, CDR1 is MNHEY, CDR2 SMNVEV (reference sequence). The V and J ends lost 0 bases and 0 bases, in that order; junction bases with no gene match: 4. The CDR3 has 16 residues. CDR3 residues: CASSLSATGSNYGYTF. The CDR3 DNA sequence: TGTGCCAGCAGTTTATCTGCGACAGGGTCTAACTATGGCTACACCTTC.

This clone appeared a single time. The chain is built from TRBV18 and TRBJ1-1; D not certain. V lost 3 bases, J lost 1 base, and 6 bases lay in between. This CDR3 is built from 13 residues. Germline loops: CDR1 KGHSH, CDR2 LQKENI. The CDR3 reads CASSPYPNTEAFF. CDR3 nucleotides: TGTGCCAGCTCACCCTATCCGAACACTGAAGCTTTCTTT.

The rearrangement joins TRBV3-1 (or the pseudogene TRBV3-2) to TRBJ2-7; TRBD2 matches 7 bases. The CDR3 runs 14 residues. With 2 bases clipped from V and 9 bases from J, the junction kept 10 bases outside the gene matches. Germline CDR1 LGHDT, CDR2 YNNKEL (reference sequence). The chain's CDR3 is CASSQIAGPYRQYF. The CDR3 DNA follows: TGTGCCAGCAGCCAAATAGCGGGTCCCTATCGGCAGTACTTC.

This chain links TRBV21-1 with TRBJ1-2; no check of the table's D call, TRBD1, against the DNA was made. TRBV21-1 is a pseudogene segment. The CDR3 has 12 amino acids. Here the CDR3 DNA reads TGTGCCAGCAGCAACAAGGGGGATGGCTACACCTTC. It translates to CASSNKGDGYTF.

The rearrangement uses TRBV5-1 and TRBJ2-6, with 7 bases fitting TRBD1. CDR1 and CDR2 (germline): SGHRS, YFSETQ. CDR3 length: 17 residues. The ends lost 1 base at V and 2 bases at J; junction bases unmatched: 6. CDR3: CASSLLLGGAGANVLTF. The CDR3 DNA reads TGCGCCAGCAGCTTGCTTCTAGGGGGCGCTGGGGCCAACGTCCTGACTTTC.

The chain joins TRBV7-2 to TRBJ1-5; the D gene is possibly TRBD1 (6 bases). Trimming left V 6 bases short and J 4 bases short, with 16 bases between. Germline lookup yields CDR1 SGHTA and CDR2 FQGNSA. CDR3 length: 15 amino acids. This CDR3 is CASSTQGSMNQPQHF. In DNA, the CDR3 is TGTGCCAGCAGTACCCAGGGGTCAATGAATCAGCCCCAGCATTTT.

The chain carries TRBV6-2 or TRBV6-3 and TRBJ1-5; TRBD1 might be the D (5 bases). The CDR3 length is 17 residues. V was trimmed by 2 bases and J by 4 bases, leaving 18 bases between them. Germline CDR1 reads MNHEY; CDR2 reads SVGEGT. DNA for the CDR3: TGTGCCAGCAGTTACCTGATCGACAGTGGGGGGAATCAGCCCCAGCATTTT. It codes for CASSYLIDSGGNQPQHF.

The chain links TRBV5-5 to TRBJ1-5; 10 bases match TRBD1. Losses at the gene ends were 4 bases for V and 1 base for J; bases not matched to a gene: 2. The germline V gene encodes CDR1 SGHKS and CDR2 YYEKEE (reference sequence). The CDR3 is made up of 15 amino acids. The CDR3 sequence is CASSLTGGSNQPQHF. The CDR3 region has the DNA TGTGCCAGCAGCCTGACAGGGGGCAGCAATCAGCCCCAGCATTTT. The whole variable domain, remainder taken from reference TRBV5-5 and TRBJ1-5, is DAGVTQSPTHLIKTRGQQVTLRCSPISGHKSVSWYQQVLGQGPQFIFQYYEKEERGRGNFPDRFSARQFPNYSSELNVNALLLGDSALYLCASSLTGGSNQPQHFGDGTRLSIL.

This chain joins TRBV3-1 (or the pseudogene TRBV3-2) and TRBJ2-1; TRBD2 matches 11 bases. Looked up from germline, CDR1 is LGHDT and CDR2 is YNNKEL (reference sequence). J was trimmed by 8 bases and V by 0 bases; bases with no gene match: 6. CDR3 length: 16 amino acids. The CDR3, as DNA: TGTGCCAGCAGCCAAGAACATAGCGGGAGGGGCTATGAGCAGTTCTTC. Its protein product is CASSQEHSGRGYEQFF.

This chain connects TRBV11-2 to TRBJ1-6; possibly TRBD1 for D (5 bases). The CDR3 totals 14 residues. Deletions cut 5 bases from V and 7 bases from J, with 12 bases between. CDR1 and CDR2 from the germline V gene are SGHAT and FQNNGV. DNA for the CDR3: TGTGCCAGCAGCCTGAGACAGTCCAATTCACCCCTCCACTTT. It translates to CASSLRQSNSPLHF.

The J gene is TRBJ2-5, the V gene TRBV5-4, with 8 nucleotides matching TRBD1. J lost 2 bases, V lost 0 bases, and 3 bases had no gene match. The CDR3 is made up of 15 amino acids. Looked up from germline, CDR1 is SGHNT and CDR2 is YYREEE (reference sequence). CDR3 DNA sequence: TGTGCCAGCAGCTTGGACAGGGGGAATCAAGAGACCCAGTACTTC. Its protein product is CASSLDRGNQETQYF.

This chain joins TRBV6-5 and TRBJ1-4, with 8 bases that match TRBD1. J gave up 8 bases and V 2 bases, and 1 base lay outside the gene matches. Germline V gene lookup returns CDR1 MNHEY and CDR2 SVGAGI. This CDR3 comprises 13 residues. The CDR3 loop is CASSYDRGEKLFF. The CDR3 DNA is TGTGCCAGCAGTTACGACAGGGGAGAAAAACTGTTTTTT.

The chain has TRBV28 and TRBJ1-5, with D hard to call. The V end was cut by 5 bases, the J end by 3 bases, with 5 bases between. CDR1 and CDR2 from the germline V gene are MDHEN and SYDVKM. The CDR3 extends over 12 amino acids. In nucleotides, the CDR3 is TGTGCCAGCAGTGGCCCCAATCAGCCCCAGCATTTT. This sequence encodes CASSGPNQPQHF.

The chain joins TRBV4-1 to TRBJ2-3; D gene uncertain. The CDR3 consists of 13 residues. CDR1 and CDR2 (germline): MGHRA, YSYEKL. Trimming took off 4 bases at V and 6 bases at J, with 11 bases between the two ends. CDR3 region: CASSPVKLDTQYF. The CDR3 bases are TGCGCCAGCAGCCCGGTGAAGCTGGATACGCAGTATTTT.

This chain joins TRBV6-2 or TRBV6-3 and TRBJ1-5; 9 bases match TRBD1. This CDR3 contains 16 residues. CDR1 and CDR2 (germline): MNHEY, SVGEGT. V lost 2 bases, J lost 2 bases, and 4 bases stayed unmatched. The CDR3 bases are TGTGCCAGCAGTTACACGTGGGACAGGGGCAATCAGCCCCAGCATTTT. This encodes CASSYTWDRGNQPQHF.

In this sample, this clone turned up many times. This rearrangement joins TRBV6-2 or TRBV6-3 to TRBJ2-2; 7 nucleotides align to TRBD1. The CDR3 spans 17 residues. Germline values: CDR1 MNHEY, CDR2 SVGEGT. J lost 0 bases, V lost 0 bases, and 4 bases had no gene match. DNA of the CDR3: TGTGCCAGCAGTTACTCTAGGGGGCGGCCGAACACCGGGGAGCTGTTTTTT. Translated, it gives CASSYSRGRPNTGELFF.

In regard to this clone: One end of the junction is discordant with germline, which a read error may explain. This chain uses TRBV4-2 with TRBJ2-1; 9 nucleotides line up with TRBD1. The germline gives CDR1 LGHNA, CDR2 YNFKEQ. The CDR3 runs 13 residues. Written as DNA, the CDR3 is TGTGCCAGCAGCCAAGACATATTGACAGGGGGAATCTTC. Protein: CASSQDILTGGIF.